In its sample, the clone carrying this T cell receptor (beta chain) was seen a few times. The antigen remains unidentified. This entry belongs to a study of blood T cells in healthy people across ages. Regarding the study as a whole: The study lacked donor CMV status, which possibly confounded expanded clonotype changes.

A second PCR of 7 to 11 cycles used a sample-barcoded 5' primer and a J-beta primer mix. TCRdb re-derived calls from the 5' RACE reads in MiXCR, one entry per CDR3 protein. The data show 1.5 million to 2 million distinct CDR3 sequences, 49% seen once. Healthy Caucasian individuals from Russia aged roughly 6 to 100 were enrolled as donors. The study isolated at least 6.5 million PBMCs from each sample. CDR3 length: 19 amino acids. Sequenced sample: blood. The receptor's source is a woman aged 40 to 50 in good health. The J gene is TRBJ2-6, the V gene TRBV21-1; the table's D call, TRBD2, was not checked against the DNA. TRBV21-1 has pseudogene status. CDR3 nucleotide sequence: TGTGCCAGCAGCAAAAAGGGCAGGATCCTGCTAAGTGGGGCCAACGTCCTGACTTTC. Translating gives CASSKKGRILLSGANVLTF.